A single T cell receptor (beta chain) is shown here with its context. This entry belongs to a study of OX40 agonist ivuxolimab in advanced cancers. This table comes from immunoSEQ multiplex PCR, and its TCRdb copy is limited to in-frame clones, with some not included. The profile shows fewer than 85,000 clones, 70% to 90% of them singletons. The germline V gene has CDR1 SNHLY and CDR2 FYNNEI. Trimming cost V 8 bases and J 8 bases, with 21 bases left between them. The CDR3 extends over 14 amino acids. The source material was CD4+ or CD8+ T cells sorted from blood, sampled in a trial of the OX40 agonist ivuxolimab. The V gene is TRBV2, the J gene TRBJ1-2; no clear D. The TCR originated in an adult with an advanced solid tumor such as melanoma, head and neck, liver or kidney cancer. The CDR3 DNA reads TGTGCCAGCGAGAGTGGGGATGGTCCCCGGGGCTACACCTTC. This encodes CASESGDGPRGYTF.